This is a list of T cell receptor beta chains from one sample in a study of spatial heterogeneity in lung cancer. TCRdb analysed the 5' RACE reads with MiXCR anew, one entry per CDR3 protein. Found here are around 11,000 distinct CDR3 sequences, roughly 3.5% of them singletons; the top ten hold about half. The input for sequencing was PBMCs, taken at surgery. The receptor set was obtained from a female donor with early-stage non-small cell lung cancer. Each CDR3 is given with its conserved first and last residue. The D gene is left open where the match is weak. The size entry is marked missing in some rows and otherwise reads once, few, many or a size class.

-	16	TRBV20-1	many	TRBJ2-1	TGCAGTGCTACTGGGGGGGGCCCGCGAGCGTTGAATGAGCAGTTCTTC	CSATGGGPRALNEQFF
-	16	TRBV7-8	many	TRBJ2-5	TGTGCCAGCAGCTTATGGGCAGGGAAGGTCCAAGAGACCCAGTACTTC	CASSLWAGKVQETQYF
-	14	TRBV12-3/TRBV12-4	many	TRBJ1-1	TGTGCCAGCAAGATGGCTGAGGGCAGGGTTGAAGCTTTCTTT	CASKMAEGRVEAFF
TRBD2	13	TRBV15	many	TRBJ2-1	TGTGCCACCGGGACTAGCGGGAGGAATGAGCAGTTCTTC	CATGTSGRNEQFF
TRBD2	14	TRBV6-6	many	TRBJ2-1	TGTGCCAGCCAGCGGGGAAGCTCCTACAATGAGCAGTTCTTC	CASQRGSSYNEQFF
TRBD2	15	TRBV9	medium-sized	TRBJ2-3	TGTGCCAGCAGCGTACGCGGGAGGGCGGGAGATACGCAGTATTTT	CASSVRGRAGDTQYF
-	13	TRBV20-1	many	TRBJ2-2	TGCAGCGGGGCCATGCCGAACACCGGGGAGCTGTTTTTT	CSGAMPNTGELFF
-	15	TRBV19	-	TRBJ2-2	TGTGCCAGTTCGGAACGGCACGGCCGGGCCGGGGAGCTGTTTTTT	CASSERHGRAGELFF
TRBD1	12	TRBV20-1	many	TRBJ2-7	TGCAGTGCGGGACAGGGGGACTACGAGCAGTACTTC	CSAGQGDYEQYF
TRBD2	18	TRBV20-1	many	TRBJ2-1	TGCAGTGCTTGGGCCGGGACTAGCGGGAAAATCTCCTACAATGAGCAGTTCTTC	CSAWAGTSGKISYNEQFF
-	12	TRBV7-9	many	TRBJ2-1	TGTGCCAGCAGCTTAGCGGAGAATGAGCAGTTCTTC	CASSLAENEQFF
-	13	TRBV5-6	many	TRBJ2-7	TGTGCCAGCAGCTTGATTAGGGGCCACGAGCAGTACTTC	CASSLIRGHEQYF
-	13	TRBV28	-	TRBJ1-2	TGTGCCAGCAGTACAGGAGCCTTCTATGGCTACACCTTC	CASSTGAFYGYTF
-	13	TRBV28	many	TRBJ2-3	TGTGCCAGCAGACCAGGGGCCAGGGGTACGCAGTATTTT	CASRPGARGTQYF
TRBD1	15	TRBV5-1	many	TRBJ1-6	TGCGCCAGCAGCTTGAAGGGACAGGGTAGTTCACCCCTCCACTTT	CASSLKGQGSSPLHF
-	21	TRBV4-2	many	TRBJ2-4	TGTGCCAGCAGCCAAGATCAGATTAGTCGGGACTCATCCTTAGCCAAAAACATTCAGTACTTC	CASSQDQISRDSSLAKNIQYF
-	14	TRBV5-6	many	TRBJ1-2	TGTGCCAGCAGACTAGGCGCTGCTTCATATGGCTACACCTTC	CASRLGAASYGYTF